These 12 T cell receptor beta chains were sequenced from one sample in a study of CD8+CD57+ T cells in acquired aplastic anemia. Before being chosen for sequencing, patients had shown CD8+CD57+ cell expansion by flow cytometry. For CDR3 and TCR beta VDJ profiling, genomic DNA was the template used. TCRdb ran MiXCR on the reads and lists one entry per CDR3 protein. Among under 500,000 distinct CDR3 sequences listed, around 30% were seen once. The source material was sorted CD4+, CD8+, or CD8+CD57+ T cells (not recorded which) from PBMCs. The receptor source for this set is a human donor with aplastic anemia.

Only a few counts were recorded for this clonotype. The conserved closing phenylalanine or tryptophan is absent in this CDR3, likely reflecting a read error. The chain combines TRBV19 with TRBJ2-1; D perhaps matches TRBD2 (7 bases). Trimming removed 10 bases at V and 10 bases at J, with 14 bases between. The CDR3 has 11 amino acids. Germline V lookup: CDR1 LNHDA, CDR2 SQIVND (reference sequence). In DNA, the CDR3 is TGTGCCACCCTGAGGGGGGGCGAGCAGTTCCTC. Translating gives CATLRGGEQFL.

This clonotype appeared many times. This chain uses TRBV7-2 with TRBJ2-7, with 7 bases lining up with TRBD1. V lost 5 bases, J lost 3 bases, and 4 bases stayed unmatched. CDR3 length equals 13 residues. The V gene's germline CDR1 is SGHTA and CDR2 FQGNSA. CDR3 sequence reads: CASSRGQYYEQYF. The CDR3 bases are TGTGCCAGCAGCCGGGGACAGTACTACGAGCAGTACTTC.

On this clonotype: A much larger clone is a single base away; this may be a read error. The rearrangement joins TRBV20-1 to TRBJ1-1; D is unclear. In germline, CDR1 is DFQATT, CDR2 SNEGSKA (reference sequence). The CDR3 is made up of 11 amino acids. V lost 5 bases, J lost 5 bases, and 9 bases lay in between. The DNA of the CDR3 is TGCAGTGCTGCCCGTAGAACTGAAGCTTTCTTT. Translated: CSAARRTEAFF.

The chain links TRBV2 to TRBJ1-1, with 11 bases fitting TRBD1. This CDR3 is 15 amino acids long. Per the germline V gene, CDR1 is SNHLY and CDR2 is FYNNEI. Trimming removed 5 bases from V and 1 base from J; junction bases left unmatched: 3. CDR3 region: CASSRTGGANTEAFF. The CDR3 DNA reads TGTGCCAGCAGTCGGACAGGGGGCGCGAACACTGAAGCTTTCTTT.

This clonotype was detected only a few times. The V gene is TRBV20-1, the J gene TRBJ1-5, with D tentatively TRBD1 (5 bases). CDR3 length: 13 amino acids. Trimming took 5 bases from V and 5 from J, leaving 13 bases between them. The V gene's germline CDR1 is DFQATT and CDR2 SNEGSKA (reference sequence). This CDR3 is CSALGQGDQPQHF. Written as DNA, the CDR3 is TGCAGTGCTTTGGGGCAGGGCGATCAGCCCCAGCATTTT.

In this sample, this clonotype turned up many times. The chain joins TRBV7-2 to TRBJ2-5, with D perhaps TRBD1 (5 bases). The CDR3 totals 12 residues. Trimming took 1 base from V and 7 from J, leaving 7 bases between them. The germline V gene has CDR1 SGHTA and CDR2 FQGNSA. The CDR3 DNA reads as TGTGCCAGCAGCTTAGACAGGTCGACCCAGTACTTC. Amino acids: CASSLDRSTQYF.

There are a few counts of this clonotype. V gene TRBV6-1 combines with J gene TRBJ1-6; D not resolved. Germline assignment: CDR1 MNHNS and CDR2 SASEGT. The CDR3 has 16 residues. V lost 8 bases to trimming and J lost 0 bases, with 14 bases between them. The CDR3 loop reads CASLPHESSYNSPLHF. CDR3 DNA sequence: TGTGCCAGCCTACCACACGAGAGCTCCTATAATTCACCCCTCCACTTT.

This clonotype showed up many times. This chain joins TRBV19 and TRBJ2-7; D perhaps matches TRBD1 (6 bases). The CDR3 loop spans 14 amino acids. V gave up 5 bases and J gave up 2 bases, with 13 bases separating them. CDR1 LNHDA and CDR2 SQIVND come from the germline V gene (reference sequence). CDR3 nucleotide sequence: TGTGCCAGTAGTGTAGGACAGATAACCTACGAGCAGTACTTC. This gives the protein CASSVGQITYEQYF.

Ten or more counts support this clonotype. CDR3 bases: TGTGCCAGCGCCACCCCCACGGTGAACACTGAAGCTTTCTTT. Translated: CASATPTVNTEAFF. The chain has TRBV7-6 and TRBJ1-1; D unresolved. The V end was cut by 8 bases, the J end by 0 bases, with 13 bases between. The CDR3 sequence is 14 residues long. The germline V gene encodes CDR1 SGHVS and CDR2 FNYEAQ.

The CDR3 reads CASSIFSGGSDANEQFF. The CDR3 nucleotides read TGTGCCAGTAGTATATTCTCCGGCGGGAGTGATGCCAATGAGCAGTTCTTC. The J gene is TRBJ2-1, the V gene TRBV19; 7 bases line up with TRBD2. CDR3 length: 17 residues. The trim removed 2 bases at V and 6 bases at J, leaving 13 bases unmatched. CDR1 LNHDA and CDR2 SQIVND come from the germline V gene (reference sequence).

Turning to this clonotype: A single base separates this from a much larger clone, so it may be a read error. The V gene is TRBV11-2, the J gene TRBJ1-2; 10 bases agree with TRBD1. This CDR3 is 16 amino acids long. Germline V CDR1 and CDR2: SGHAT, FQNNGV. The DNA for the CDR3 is TGTGCCAGCAGCTTAGGGGGGACAGGGGCTAACTATGGCCACACCTTC. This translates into CASSLGGTGANYGHTF.

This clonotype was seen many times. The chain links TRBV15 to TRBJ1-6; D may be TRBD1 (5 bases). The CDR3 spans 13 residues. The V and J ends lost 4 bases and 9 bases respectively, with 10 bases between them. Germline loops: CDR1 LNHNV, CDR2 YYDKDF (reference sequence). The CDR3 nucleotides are TGTGCCACCAGCACAGACGGGGGTTCACCCCTCCACTTT. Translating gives CATSTDGGSPLHF.